This TCR beta chain was captured in a study of T cell responses to AZD1222 COVID-19 vaccine. The repertoire was sequenced with immunoSEQ multiplex PCR; TCRdb's copy has only in-frame clones and lacks some. The repertoire holds fewer than 150,000 clones, 88% seen once, with 6.5% in the top ten. This CDR3 contains 15 residues. Germline CDR1 is SGHAT and CDR2 is FQNNGV. V trimming: 5 bases; J trimming: 0 bases; junction bases outside the gene matches: 4. V is TRBV11-2 and J is TRBJ2-7; 10 positions match TRBD1. The TCR originated in an adult who received the AZD1222 COVID-19 vaccine. Material: peripheral blood, obtained 28 days after the second AZD1222 dose. The CDR3 nucleotides read TGTGCCAGCAGCACCTGGACAGGGGGCTCCTACGAGCAGTACTTC. It encodes CASSTWTGGSYEQYF.